This TCR beta chain was identified in a study of shared clonotypes between healthy human individuals. Measured with immunoSEQ multiplex PCR; TCRdb has only the in-frame clones, and not every one. The sample includes about 2.4 million clones, under 95% of them seen just once. V shed 1 base, J shed 2 bases, and the junction held 11 bases outside the gene matches. The CDR3 length is 19 residues. Looked up from germline, CDR1 is SEHNR and CDR2 is FQNEAQ (reference sequence). The chain carries TRBV7-9 and TRBJ2-7; 13 nucleotides agree with TRBD2. This TCR derives from a man between 18 and 35 years old in good health. Some clones in this sample may be carry-over from other donors' samples. Sequenced input: naive CD4+ T cells from PBMCs. Subset indicated: CD45RA+ positively selected. The CDR3 DNA reads TGTGCCAGCAGCTTAGTTCCTGGGAAAACTAGCGGGAGGGCCTACGAGCAGTACTTC. This codes for CASSLVPGKTSGRAYEQYF.